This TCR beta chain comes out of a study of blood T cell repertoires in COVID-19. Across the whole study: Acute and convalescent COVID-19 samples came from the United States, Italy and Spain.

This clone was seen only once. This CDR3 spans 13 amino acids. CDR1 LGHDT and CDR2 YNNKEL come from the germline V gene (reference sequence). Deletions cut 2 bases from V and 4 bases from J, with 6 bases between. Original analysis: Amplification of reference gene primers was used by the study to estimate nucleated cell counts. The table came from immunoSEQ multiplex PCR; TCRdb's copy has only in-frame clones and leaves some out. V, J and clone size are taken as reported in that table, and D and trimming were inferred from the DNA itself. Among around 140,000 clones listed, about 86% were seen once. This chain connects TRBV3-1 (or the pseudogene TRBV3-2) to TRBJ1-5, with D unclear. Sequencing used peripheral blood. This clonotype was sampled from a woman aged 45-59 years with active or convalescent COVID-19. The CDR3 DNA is TGTGCCAGCAGCCAACTCAGTAATCAGCCCCAGCATTTT. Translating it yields CASSQLSNQPQHF.